This T cell receptor (beta chain) emerged from a study of cytomegalovirus exposure and HLA in healthy donors. About this clone: Its antigen is still unknown.

TCRdb's table, derived via immunoSEQ multiplex PCR, lists solely in-frame clones and lacks some. Of about 360,000 clones listed, 86% are singletons. Notes on the study in general: Cytomegalovirus status, reportedly, was diagnosed with high specificity and sensitivity by the classifier.

The V gene lost 6 bases and the J gene lost 0 bases, with 8 bases spanning the gap. The CDR3 sequence is 13 residues long. From germline, CDR1 is SEHNR and CDR2 FQNEAQ (reference sequence). The chain employs TRBV7-9 and TRBJ1-1; D not resolved. This receptor was obtained from a woman under 30 in good health and CMV-seronegative. Source material: PBMCs. CDR3 sequence (DNA): TGTGCCAGCAGTAGCCCTATGAACACTGAAGCTTTCTTT. Amino acids: CASSSPMNTEAFF.